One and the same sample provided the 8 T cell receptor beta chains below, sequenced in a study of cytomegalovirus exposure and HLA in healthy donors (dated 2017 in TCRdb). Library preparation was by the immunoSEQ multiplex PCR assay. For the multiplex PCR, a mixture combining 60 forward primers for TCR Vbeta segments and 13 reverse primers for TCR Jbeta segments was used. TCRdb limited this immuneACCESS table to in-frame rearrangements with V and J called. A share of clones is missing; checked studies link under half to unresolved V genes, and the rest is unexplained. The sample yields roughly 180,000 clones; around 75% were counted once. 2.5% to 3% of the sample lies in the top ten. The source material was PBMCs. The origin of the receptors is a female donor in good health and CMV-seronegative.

CDR3 residues: CASSQNRQGFNEKLFF. In nucleotides, the CDR3 is TGCGCCAGCAGCCAAAATAGACAGGGCTTTAATGAAAAACTGTTTTTT. The chain couples TRBV4-1 to TRBJ1-4, with TRBD1 matching over 7 bases. Germline V lookup: CDR1 MGHRA, CDR2 YSYEKL. With 2 bases clipped from V and 4 bases from J, the junction kept 7 bases outside the gene matches. This CDR3 contains 16 residues.

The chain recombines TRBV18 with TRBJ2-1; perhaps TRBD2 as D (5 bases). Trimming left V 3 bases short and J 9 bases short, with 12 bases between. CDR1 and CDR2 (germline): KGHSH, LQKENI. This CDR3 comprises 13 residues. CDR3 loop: CASSPGEGTEQFF. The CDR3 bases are TGTGCCAGCTCACCCGGGGAAGGAACTGAGCAGTTCTTC.

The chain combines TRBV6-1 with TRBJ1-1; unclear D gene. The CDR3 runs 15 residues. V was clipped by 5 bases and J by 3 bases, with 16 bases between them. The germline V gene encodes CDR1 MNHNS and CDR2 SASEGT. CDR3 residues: CASSSMTQTYTEAFF. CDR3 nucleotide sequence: TGTGCCAGCAGTTCCATGACACAAACCTACACTGAAGCTTTCTTT.

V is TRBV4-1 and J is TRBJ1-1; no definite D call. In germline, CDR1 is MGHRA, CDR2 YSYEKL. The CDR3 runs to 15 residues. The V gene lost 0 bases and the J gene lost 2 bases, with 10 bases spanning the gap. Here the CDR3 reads CASSQDNNRNTEAFF. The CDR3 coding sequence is TGCGCCAGCAGCCAAGATAACAACAGAAACACTGAAGCTTTCTTT.

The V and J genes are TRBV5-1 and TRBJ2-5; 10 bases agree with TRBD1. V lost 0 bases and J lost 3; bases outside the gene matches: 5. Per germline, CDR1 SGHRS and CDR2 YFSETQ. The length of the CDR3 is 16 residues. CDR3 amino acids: CASSLADRGNKETQYF. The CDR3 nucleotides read TGCGCCAGCAGCTTGGCGGACAGGGGGAACAAAGAGACCCAGTACTTC.

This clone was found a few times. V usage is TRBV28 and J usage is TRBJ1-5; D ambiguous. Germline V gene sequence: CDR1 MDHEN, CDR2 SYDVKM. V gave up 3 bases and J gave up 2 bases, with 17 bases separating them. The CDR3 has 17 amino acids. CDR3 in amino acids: CASSFGRGGQGNQPQHF. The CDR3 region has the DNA TGTGCCAGCAGTTTCGGGCGGGGAGGGCAAGGCAATCAGCCCCAGCATTTT. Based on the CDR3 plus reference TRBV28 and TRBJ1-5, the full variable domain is DVKVTQSSRYLVKRTGEKVFLECVQDMDHENMFWYRQDPGLGLRLIYFSYDVKMKEKGDIPEGYSVSREKKERFSLILESASTNQTSMYLCASSFGRGGQGNQPQHFGDGTRLSIL.

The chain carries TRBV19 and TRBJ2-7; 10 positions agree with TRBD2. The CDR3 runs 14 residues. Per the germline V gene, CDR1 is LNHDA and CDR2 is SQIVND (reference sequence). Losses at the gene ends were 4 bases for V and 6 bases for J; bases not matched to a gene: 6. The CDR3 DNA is TGTGCCAGTAGTAAGCGGGGGGGATTCGGCGAGCAGTACTTC. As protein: CASSKRGGFGEQYF.

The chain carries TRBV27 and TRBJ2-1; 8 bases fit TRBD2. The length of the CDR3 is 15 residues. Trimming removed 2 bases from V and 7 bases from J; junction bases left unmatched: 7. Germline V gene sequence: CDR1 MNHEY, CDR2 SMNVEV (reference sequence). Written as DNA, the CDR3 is TGTGCCAGCAGTTTAAAACCTAGCGGGTTGAATGAGCAGTTCTTC. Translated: CASSLKPSGLNEQFF.